This T cell receptor (beta chain) was sequenced in a study of blood T cell repertoires in COVID-19. The CDR3 contains 13 residues. CDR1 is KGHSH and CDR2 is LQKENI in the germline V gene. Trimming took off 3 bases at V and 5 bases at J, with 10 bases between the two ends. Method: immunoSEQ multiplex PCR; TCRdb's copy keeps in-frame clones and lacks some. The repertoire has over 130,000 clones, about four fifths of them found once; the top ten carry approximately 1.6%. The receptor was derived from a young woman who had been exposed to COVID-19. The material sequenced was PBMCs or T cells enriched from blood (not recorded which). The chain joins TRBV18 to TRBJ1-1; D is perhaps TRBD1 (5 bases). CDR3 region: CASSPGGFTEAFF. CDR3 DNA sequence: TGTGCCAGCTCACCGGGGGGGTTTACTGAAGCTTTCTTT.